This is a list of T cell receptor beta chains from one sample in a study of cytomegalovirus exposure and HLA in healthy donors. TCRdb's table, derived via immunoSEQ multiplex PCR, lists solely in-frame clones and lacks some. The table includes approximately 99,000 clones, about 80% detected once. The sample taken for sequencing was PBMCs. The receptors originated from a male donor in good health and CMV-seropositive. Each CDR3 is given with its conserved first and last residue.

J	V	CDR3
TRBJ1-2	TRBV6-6	CASSYSIGDFYGYTF
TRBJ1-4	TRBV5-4	CASSWHNEKLFF
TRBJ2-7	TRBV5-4	CASSRTGIAYEQYF
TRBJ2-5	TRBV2	CASSDRRLAETQYF
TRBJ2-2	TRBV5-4	CASSSPEGQAGGELFF
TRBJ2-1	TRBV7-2	CASSPPAGAGNEQFF
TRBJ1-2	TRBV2	CASRDPETEVTNYGYTF
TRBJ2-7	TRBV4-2	CASSQGPGTVSYEQYF
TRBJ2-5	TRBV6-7	CASSYSHSPHQETQYF
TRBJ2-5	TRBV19	CASSRDSSQETQYF
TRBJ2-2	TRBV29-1	CSVSRGQNTGELFF
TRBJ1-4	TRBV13	CASSLRQGDEKLFF
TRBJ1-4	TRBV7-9	CASSIRGTNEKLFF
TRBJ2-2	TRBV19	CASTQAANTGELFF
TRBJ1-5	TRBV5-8	CASSLEGWDSDNQPQHF
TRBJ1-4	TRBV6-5	CASTPRRALNEKLFF
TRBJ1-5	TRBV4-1	CASSQGVGRGGNQPQHF
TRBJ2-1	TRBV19	CASSGTGRDEQFF
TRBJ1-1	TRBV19	CASSIRGTGGLNTEAFF
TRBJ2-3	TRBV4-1	CASSQEVGAGGVDTQYF
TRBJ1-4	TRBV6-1	CASSETGGNEKLFF
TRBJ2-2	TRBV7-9	CASSHHKSTGELFF
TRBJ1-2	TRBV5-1	CASSVGRAANYGYTF
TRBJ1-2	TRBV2	CASGGGINYGYTF
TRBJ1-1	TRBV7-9	CASSPSRGFNTEAFF
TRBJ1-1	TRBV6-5	CASSYSGQRTEAFF
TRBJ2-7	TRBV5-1	CASSFTGTSRNEQYF